This TCR beta chain was identified during a study of T cells in Graves' hyperthyroidism and ophthalmopathy. Overall study findings and caveats: Prediction of ophthalmopathy progression came a median 6.5 months pre-onset. Within blood appeared most thyroid clonotypes that had expanded above 0.001.

CDR3 length equals 14 residues. Per the germline V gene, CDR1 is PRHDT and CDR2 is FYEKMQ (reference sequence). Trimming removed 1 base from V and 6 bases from J, with 12 bases in between. A note on this clonotype: Antigen unknown.

TCR beta CDR3 sequences were amplified from RNA transcripts. HTBI primers drove first-round RT-PCR of the TCR CDR3. TCRdb ran MiXCR on the multiplex PCR reads and lists one entry per CDR3 protein. The table has hundreds of thousands of distinct CDR3 sequences, around 45% seen once. Stable disease denoted Graves' hyperthyroidism without ophthalmopathy progression within 18 months. Each diagnosis was grounded in clinical symptoms, serum thyroxine and TRAb, thyroid ultrasound, and orbital computed tomography. The clonotype comes from a woman in her late teens or twenties with Graves' hyperthyroidism. This rearrangement joins TRBV13 to TRBJ1-1, with a weak D call TRBD1 (6 bases). Source material: peripheral blood or thyroid tissue (not recorded which). In DNA form, the CDR3 reads TGTGCCAGCAGCTTAGAGGGCAGGGGCTCTGAAGCTTTCTTT. Amino acids: CASSLEGRGSEAFF.